This is a list of T cell receptor beta chains from one sample in a study of blood T cell repertoires in COVID-19. TCRdb's copy holds only in-frame clones and misses some; the assay was immunoSEQ multiplex PCR. Among more than 150,000 clones listed, approximately 84% were seen once. The sequenced sample was peripheral blood. Receptors were obtained from a woman of 80 years or more with acute or convalescent COVID-19. Each CDR3 is given with its conserved first and last residue.

len	v_gene	j_gene	CDR3aa
13	TRBV7-6	TRBJ2-7	CASSFLDNYEQYF
14	TRBV19	TRBJ1-2	CASSEQSSNYGYTF
13	TRBV5-4	TRBJ2-7	CASSFAGVREQYF
15	TRBV5-5	TRBJ1-6	CASSLTAGTNSPLHF
16	TRBV19	TRBJ1-5	CASSNRDRRRNQPQHF
12	TRBV12-3/TRBV12-4	TRBJ2-5	CASSREGETQYF
12	TRBV4-1	TRBJ1-1	CASSQGASEAFF
14	TRBV5-1	TRBJ2-3	CASSEVQITDTQYF
16	TRBV5-1	TRBJ2-3	CASSLGVQGTTDTQYF
18	TRBV4-1	TRBJ2-1	CASSQTSGGTLSYNEQFF
14	TRBV3-1/TRBV3-2	TRBJ2-7	CASSQGDRVDEQYF
18	TRBV5-4	TRBJ2-2	CASSLGLAGIANTGELFF
14	TRBV21-1	TRBJ1-2	CASSTKTRGRGYTF
16	TRBV10-1	TRBJ2-1	CASGSAGASSYNEQFF
15	TRBV5-1	TRBJ2-5	CASSTGTSGSETQYF
13	TRBV5-6	TRBJ1-1	CASSWTGLAEAFF
13	TRBV2	TRBJ2-7	CASSGLEDYEQYF
15	TRBV28	TRBJ1-4	CASSLGGTVREKLFF
17	TRBV15	TRBJ2-7	CATSRAYSTGGIYEQYF
12	TRBV29-1	TRBJ2-1	CSVEDRLNEQFF
17	TRBV18	TRBJ1-6	CASSPRQGARGNSPLHF
13	TRBV28	TRBJ1-2	CASSSGHNYGYTF
15	TRBV7-9	TRBJ2-6	CASSLRGSGANVLTF
13	TRBV27	TRBJ2-3	CATAGGVRDTQYF
15	TRBV27	TRBJ1-4	CASSFQGRANEKLFF
15	TRBV7-3	TRBJ2-7	CASSLDRTRVHEQYF
14	TRBV3-1/TRBV3-2	TRBJ2-1	CASGTSGAYNEQFF
15	TRBV27	TRBJ2-5	CASSQSRQGGETQYF
15	TRBV2	TRBJ2-1	CASSGEGQGNNEQFF
12	TRBV18	TRBJ1-1	CASSGVGVEAFF
15	TRBV5-1	TRBJ2-1	CASTLQGGSPNEQFF
13	TRBV2	TRBJ1-1	CASRDRVNTEAFF
15	TRBV18	TRBJ1-6	CASSPEDRGNSPLHF
13	TRBV30	TRBJ1-1	CAWSVNEGTEAFF
15	TRBV3-1/TRBV3-2	TRBJ1-2	CASRPGQADLYGYTF
16	TRBV6-6	TRBJ2-3	CASRGLAGGNTDTQYF
17	TRBV24-1	TRBJ1-6	CATSAHREGPYNSPLHF
16	TRBV19	TRBJ2-3	CASSVSGLAPTDTQYF
15	TRBV2	TRBJ2-7	CASSEGLAVSYEQYF
15	TRBV3-1/TRBV3-2	TRBJ2-7	CASSPGDRATYEQYF
15	TRBV28	TRBJ2-3	CASSLGRAYTDTQYF
13	TRBV29-1	TRBJ2-5	CSVGTGEAETQYF
14	TRBV30	TRBJ2-1	CAWSAGFNGNEQFF
17	TRBV7-2	TRBJ1-2	CASSLAPGQGSISGYTF
17	TRBV4-1	TRBJ2-7	CASSLQGGQGLSYEQYF
15	TRBV5-1	TRBJ1-1	CASSLQGLAGGLAFF
13	TRBV13	TRBJ1-2	CASSRTANYGYTF
14	TRBV28	TRBJ1-2	CASSPGQGREGYTF
15	TRBV27	TRBJ1-6	CASSYVGRDNSPLHF